The 31 T cell receptor beta chains below all came from one sample that was sequenced in a study of T-cell reconstitution after alpha-beta-depleted transplantation in children. This sample's TCRbeta library carried unique molecular identifier barcodes. TCRdb used MiXCR to reprocess the PCR reads, holding one entry per CDR3 protein. Of 600,000 to 700,000 distinct CDR3 sequences detected, 10% to 15% appear once; the ten largest clones hold about 0.79%. The starting material was PBMCs, obtained before TCRalphabeta/CD19-depleted stem cell transplant. These receptors all come from a girl aged 2-10 years with congenital amegakaryocytic thrombocytopenia, due to receive a stem cell transplant.

This clonotype was seen only a few times. J is TRBJ2-1 and V is TRBV6-2 or TRBV6-3, with TRBD2 matching over 7 bases. The CDR3 has 20 residues. V lost 0 bases and J lost 0; bases outside the gene matches: 14. From germline, CDR1 is MNHEY and CDR2 SVGEGT. The CDR3 here is CASSYSMREGPDSSYNEQFF. CDR3 nucleotides: TGTGCCAGCAGTTACTCGATGAGGGAGGGCCCTGATAGCTCCTACAATGAGCAGTTCTTC.

This clonotype was seen ten or more times. The chain is built from TRBV20-1 and TRBJ2-7; the D is unclear. There are 11 residues in the CDR3. The V gene lost 5 bases and the J gene lost 3 bases, with 8 bases spanning the gap. CDR1 and CDR2 from the germline V gene are DFQATT and SNEGSKA (reference sequence). CDR3 loop: CSAHKDYEQYF. DNA of the CDR3: TGCAGTGCTCATAAAGACTACGAGCAGTACTTC.

This clonotype was observed at least ten times. This chain links TRBV20-1 with TRBJ1-2; D unclear. V was clipped by 7 bases and J by 11 bases, with 17 bases between them. The V gene's germline CDR1 is DFQATT and CDR2 SNEGSKA (reference sequence). CDR3 size: 11 residues. CDR3 amino acids: CSVRPHGDYTF. In nucleotides, the CDR3 is TGCAGTGTCCGTCCCCACGGAGATTACACCTTC.

This chain connects TRBV12-3 or TRBV12-4 to TRBJ2-1; D unresolved. V lost 5 bases to trimming and J lost 5 bases, with 10 bases between them. This CDR3 spans 13 amino acids. The CDR3 reads CASSPLADNEQFF. The CDR3 nucleotides are TGTGCCAGCAGTCCCCTGGCAGACAATGAGCAGTTCTTC.

J is TRBJ2-2 and V is TRBV30, with 9 bases lining up with TRBD2. This CDR3 has 16 residues. The junction had 7 bases not matched to a gene; V was cut back by 3 bases and J by 2 bases. Germline values: CDR1 GTSNPN, CDR2 SVGIG (reference sequence). Here the CDR3 DNA reads TGTGCCTGGAGCGAGCCGGGACTAGCAAACACCGGGGAGCTGTTTTTT. Translated: CAWSEPGLANTGELFF. The full variable domain, in which reference TRBV30 and TRBJ2-2 provide the parts outside the CDR3, is SQTIHQWPATLVQPVGSPLSLECTVEGTSNPNLYWYRQAAGRGLQLLFYSVGIGQISSEVPQNLSASRPQDRQFILSSKKLLLSDSGFYLCAWSEPGLANTGELFFGEGSRLTVL.

This clonotype was found a few times. The chain uses TRBV7-6 and TRBJ2-3; tentatively, D is TRBD2 (6 bases). V was shortened by 2 bases and J by 12 bases, with 21 bases between the two germline ends. The CDR3 is 15 residues long. CDR1 is SGHVS, CDR2 FNYEAQ, per germline. CDR3 loop: CASSLPGEPVKPQYF. The CDR3, as DNA: TGTGCCAGCAGCTTACCGGGAGAACCCGTGAAACCTCAGTATTTT.

This clonotype came up many times. V gene TRBV14 combines with J gene TRBJ1-3, with D unclear. Germline V gene lookup returns CDR1 SGHDN and CDR2 FVKESK. The CDR3 runs to 13 residues. V lost 5 bases to trimming and J lost 4 bases, with 9 bases between them. CDR3 sequence reads: CASSKSLGNTIYF. In DNA, the CDR3 is TGTGCCAGCAGCAAGAGTCTGGGAAACACCATATATTTT.

This clonotype was seen many times. The chain employs TRBV24-1 and TRBJ2-1, with no clear D. This CDR3 is built from 14 residues. Between the trimmed V and J ends, which lost 3 bases and 6 bases, there was a span of 11 bases. The germline gives CDR1 KGHDR, CDR2 SFDVKD. The CDR3: CATSDDWIGNEQFF. CDR3 nucleotide sequence: TGTGCCACCAGTGATGATTGGATAGGCAATGAGCAGTTCTTC.

This clonotype occurred a few times. The chain joins TRBV11-1 to TRBJ2-7; no clear D gene. CDR1 and CDR2 from the germline V gene are SGHAT and FQDESV (reference sequence). Trimming removed 2 bases from V and 0 bases from J, with 23 bases in between. The CDR3 runs to 19 residues. DNA for the CDR3: TGTGCCAGCAGCTTATTTGCAGTCCGTACTTCGCTAACCTCCTACGAGCAGTACTTC. Translating gives CASSLFAVRTSLTSYEQYF.

There are many counts of this clonotype. V is TRBV12-3 or TRBV12-4 and J is TRBJ2-3; D call uncertain. Trimming took 5 bases from V and 4 from J, leaving 13 bases between them. The CDR3 loop spans 14 amino acids. CDR3 nucleotide sequence: TGTGCCAGCAGTCCCAACGATGGACCAGATACGCAGTATTTT. It encodes CASSPNDGPDTQYF.

This clonotype was observed at least ten times. This chain joins TRBV20-1 and TRBJ1-5, with unresolved D. This CDR3 is 14 amino acids long. CDR1 and CDR2 (germline): DFQATT, SNEGSKA (reference sequence). V lost 3 bases, J lost 2 bases, and 11 bases lay in between. CDR3 DNA sequence: TGCAGTGCTAGGGATCGGGTGGGCAATCAGCCCCAGCATTTT. Residues: CSARDRVGNQPQHF.

This clonotype was seen ten or more times. The limits of the CDR3 on the DNA are not certain, so only TCRdb's listed CDR3 is given. The chain's CDR3 is CSARDWGRGNTEAFF. The chain combines TRBV20-1 with TRBJ1-1; the D call TRBD1 from the table was never checked on the DNA. The CDR3 is 15 residues long, counting both termini. Germline CDR1 DFQATT, CDR2 SNEGSKA (reference sequence).

This clonotype was recorded a few times. This rearrangement joins TRBV3-1 to TRBJ2-5; TRBD2 agrees at 13 bases. Per the germline V gene, CDR1 is LGHDT and CDR2 is YNNKEL (reference sequence). The CDR3 runs to 17 residues. The J segment lost 3 bases and the V segment lost 1 base, leaving 5 bases of the junction unmatched. In DNA form, the CDR3 reads TGTGCCAGCAGCCAAGTCCCCGGACTAGCGGGAGAAGAGACCCAGTACTTC. It specifies CASSQVPGLAGEETQYF.

Comment on this clonotype: A read error may be the cause here, since a much bigger clone is one base away. The CDR3 is CASSLEQLLYNEQFF. CDR3 nucleotides: TGTGCCAGCAGCTTAGAACAACTACTTTACAATGAGCAGTTCTTC. The V call is TRBV11-2, the J call TRBJ2-1; D not certain. The V gene's germline CDR1 is SGHAT and CDR2 FQNNGV. Trimming left V 0 bases short and J 4 bases short, with 10 bases between. CDR3 length: 15 residues.

This clonotype was found many times. The chain employs TRBV5-1 and TRBJ2-2; 7 bases map to TRBD1. V shed 4 bases, J shed 0 bases, and the junction held 3 bases outside the gene matches. CDR1 is SGHRS, CDR2 YFSETQ, per germline. This CDR3 comprises 15 residues. The DNA for the CDR3 is TGCGCCAGCAGCAGACAGGGCGCGAACACCGGGGAGCTGTTTTTT. Amino acid sequence: CASSRQGANTGELFF.

The sample holds a few counts of this clonotype. The genes are TRBV15 and TRBJ2-1, with 7 positions matching TRBD1. V was clipped by 5 bases and J by 7 bases; unmatched bases: 5. The CDR3 has 13 residues. Germline V CDR1 and CDR2: LNHNV, YYDKDF (reference sequence). The CDR3: CATSPGTENEQFF. The CDR3, as DNA: TGTGCCACCAGCCCCGGGACAGAAAATGAGCAGTTCTTC.

This rearrangement joins TRBV7-2 to TRBJ2-1; D may be TRBD2 (5 bases). CDR1 and CDR2 (germline): SGHTA, FQGNSA. Trimming left V 5 bases short and J 9 bases short, with 14 bases between. This CDR3 comprises 13 residues. The CDR3 loop reads CASSLSVGGEQFF. CDR3 DNA sequence: TGTGCCAGCAGCCTATCAGTCGGAGGTGAGCAGTTCTTC.

The chain carries TRBV20-1 and TRBJ1-5; D might be TRBD1 (6 bases). Trimming shortened V by 6 bases and J by 7 bases, and 13 bases separated the two germline ends. Germline CDR1 and CDR2: DFQATT and SNEGSKA (reference sequence). The CDR3 length is 12 residues. The CDR3 DNA reads TGCAGTGCCGGGGGGGCATGGCAGCCCCAGCATTTT. It encodes CSAGGAWQPQHF.

This clonotype was observed many times. V usage is TRBV5-1 and J usage is TRBJ2-7; 8 bases match TRBD2. Germline CDR1 is SGHRS and CDR2 is YFSETQ. V lost 4 bases, J lost 4 bases, and 10 bases stayed unmatched. There are 15 residues in the CDR3. The CDR3 loop is CASSPLTGRGYEQYF. CDR3 bases: TGCGCCAGCAGCCCCCTTACCGGGAGGGGTTACGAGCAGTACTTC. Looking up the rest from reference TRBV5-1 and TRBJ2-7 gives the full variable domain: KAGVTQTPRYLIKTRGQQVTLSCSPISGHRSVSWYQQTPGQGLQFLFEYFSETQRNKGNFPGRFSGRQFSNSRSEMNVSTLELGDSALYLCASSPLTGRGYEQYFGPGTRLTVT.

This clonotype was seen at least ten times. The chain recombines TRBV20-1 with TRBJ2-5; a weak D match, TRBD2 (5 bases). Trimming cost V 4 bases and J 5 bases, with 17 bases left between them. The CDR3 contains 14 residues. CDR1 DFQATT and CDR2 SNEGSKA come from the germline V gene (reference sequence). The CDR3 coding sequence is TGCAGTGCTATCCGCCCGAGGGTAGGGGAGACCCAGTACTTC. It encodes CSAIRPRVGETQYF.

This clonotype turned up a few times. The genes are TRBV30 and TRBJ2-1, with TRBD2 matching 7 bases. Germline V gene data show CDR1 as GTSNPN and CDR2 as SVGIG (reference sequence). The CDR3 extends over 14 amino acids. V lost 4 bases to trimming and J lost 8 bases; unmatched junction nucleotides: 11. The CDR3 loop reads CAWNSRREIDEQFF. The CDR3, as DNA: TGTGCCTGGAATTCGAGGCGGGAGATTGATGAGCAGTTCTTC.

This clonotype was detected only a few times. This chain joins TRBV7-2 and TRBJ1-5; TRBD1 matches 11 bases. V trimming: 4 bases; J trimming: 6 bases; junction bases outside the gene matches: 8. The CDR3 has 16 amino acids. Germline V lookup: CDR1 SGHTA, CDR2 FQGNSA. The CDR3 spells CASSYGQGARGQPQHF. CDR3 nucleotides: TGTGCCAGCAGCTATGGACAGGGGGCGCGGGGTCAGCCCCAGCATTTT.

The table lists this clonotype with many counts. This chain uses TRBV6-5 with TRBJ2-5; TRBD1 matches at 9 bases. The CDR3 consists of 16 residues. V shed 0 bases and J 4 bases; nucleotides not matched to a gene: 6. Germline CDR1 MNHEY, CDR2 SVGAGI. CDR3 residues: CASSYSGTGSGETQYF. CDR3 DNA sequence: TGTGCCAGCAGTTACTCCGGGACAGGGTCCGGAGAGACCCAGTACTTC.

The sample holds many counts of this clonotype. This chain uses TRBV29-1 with TRBJ1-5; 7 bases agree with TRBD1. The CDR3 length is 13 residues. V lost 5 bases to trimming and J lost 3 bases; unmatched junction nucleotides: 4. Looked up from germline, CDR1 is SQVTM and CDR2 is ANQGSEA. The CDR3 DNA reads as TGCAGCGTTACTGGACAGGACAATCAGCCCCAGCATTTT. It codes for CSVTGQDNQPQHF.

Many counts were recorded for this clonotype. The genes are TRBV4-1 and TRBJ2-1; a weak D match, TRBD1 (6 bases). This CDR3 has 13 residues. Germline CDR1 reads MGHRA; CDR2 reads YSYEKL. V was pared by 6 bases and J by 4 bases, with 10 bases between. The CDR3 loop is CASRSQGYNEQFF. CDR3 DNA: TGCGCCAGCAGATCACAGGGTTACAATGAGCAGTTCTTC.

This clonotype showed up many times. V usage is TRBV10-3 and J usage is TRBJ2-1; 9 bases are a match to TRBD2. The CDR3 has 15 amino acids. The J segment lost 8 bases and the V segment lost 0 bases, leaving 5 bases of the junction unmatched. The germline gives CDR1 ENHRY, CDR2 SYGVKD. In DNA form, the CDR3 reads TGTGCCATCAGTGAGTCTAGCGGGAGTGGCGATGAGCAGTTCTTC. Translated, it gives CAISESSGSGDEQFF.

In this sample, this clonotype turned up a few times. The V and J genes are TRBV7-9 and TRBJ2-5; maybe TRBD2 (5 bases). The V and J ends lost 6 bases and 4 bases respectively, with 15 bases between them. In germline, CDR1 is SEHNR, CDR2 FQNEAQ (reference sequence). The CDR3 sequence is 14 residues long. CDR3 in amino acids: CASRVDGVGETQYF. CDR3 sequence (DNA): TGTGCCAGCAGGGTAGACGGGGTCGGAGAGACCCAGTACTTC.

This clonotype was counted ten times or more. This chain uses TRBV7-8 with TRBJ1-3; D is undetermined. CDR1 and CDR2 (germline): SGHVS, FQNEAQ. V dropped 0 bases and J dropped 0 bases, with 9 bases sitting between them. The CDR3 loop spans 16 amino acids. CDR3 sequence (DNA): TGTGCCAGCAGCTTAGCCGGACCTAACTCTGGAAACACCATATATTTT. Protein: CASSLAGPNSGNTIYF.

V usage is TRBV20-1 and J usage is TRBJ2-7; TRBD2 matches at 9 bases. This CDR3 comprises 14 residues. Germline trimming cut 7 bases from V and 5 bases from J; bases unmatched to any gene: 12. Looked up from germline, CDR1 is DFQATT and CDR2 is SNEGSKA (reference sequence). The DNA for the CDR3 is TGCAGTGGAAGTGATGCGGGAGGGAGCGACGAGCAGTACTTC. This sequence encodes CSGSDAGGSDEQYF.

The gene calls are TRBV5-5 and TRBJ2-3; D remains ambiguous. The V gene lost 4 bases and the J gene lost 0 bases, with 15 bases spanning the gap. Germline V gives CDR1 SGHKS, CDR2 YYEKEE (reference sequence). The CDR3 contains 16 residues. CDR3 loop: CASSRFNRLSTDTQYF. The CDR3 DNA is TGTGCCAGCAGCCGATTCAACCGACTTAGCACAGATACGCAGTATTTT.

Many counts were recorded for this clonotype. The chain carries TRBV29-1 and TRBJ2-1; TRBD2 aligns across 9 bases. The CDR3 runs to 15 residues. V trimming: 3 bases; J trimming: 6 bases; junction bases outside the gene matches: 9. Germline CDR1 and CDR2: SQVTM and ANQGSEA. The CDR3 nucleotides read TGCAGCGTTGAGGAGGGAGCGGGAGGAAGCAATGAGCAGTTCTTC. Protein product: CSVEEGAGGSNEQFF.